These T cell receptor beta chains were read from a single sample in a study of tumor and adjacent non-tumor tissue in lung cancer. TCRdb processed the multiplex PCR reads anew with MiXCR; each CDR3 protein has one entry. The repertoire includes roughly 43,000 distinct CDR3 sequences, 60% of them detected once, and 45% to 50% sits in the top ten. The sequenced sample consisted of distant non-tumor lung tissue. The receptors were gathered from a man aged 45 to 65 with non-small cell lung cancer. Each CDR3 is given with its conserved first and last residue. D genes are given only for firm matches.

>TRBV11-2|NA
CASNLVGGGGSYNEQFF
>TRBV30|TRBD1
CAWSPGTGGYNEQLF
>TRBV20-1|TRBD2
CSAPGTTGTDTQYF
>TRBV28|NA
CANSRHYEQYF
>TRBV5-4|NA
CASSSTGVGANVLTF
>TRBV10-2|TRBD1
CTSHQLPGQRTYEQYF
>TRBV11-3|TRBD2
CASSPSGELMGEQFF
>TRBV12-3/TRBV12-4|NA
CASSQEYLDPDNEQLF
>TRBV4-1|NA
CASTRDVSNYGYTF
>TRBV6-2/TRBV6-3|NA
CASSLGRGLHTDTQYF
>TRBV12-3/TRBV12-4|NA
CASTLGDTEQFF
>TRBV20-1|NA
CSARGIRHGPYEQYF
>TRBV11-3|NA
CASYLDQNTDTQYF
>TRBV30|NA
CAWSRVGGANVLTF
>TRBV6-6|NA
CAGSPPEPGSEILFF
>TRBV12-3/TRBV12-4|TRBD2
CASSSSGGAIYEQYF
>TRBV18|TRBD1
CVSSPGQRLNTIYF
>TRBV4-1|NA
CASSQEWAGRTYGYTF
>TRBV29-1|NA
CSGADGANVLTF